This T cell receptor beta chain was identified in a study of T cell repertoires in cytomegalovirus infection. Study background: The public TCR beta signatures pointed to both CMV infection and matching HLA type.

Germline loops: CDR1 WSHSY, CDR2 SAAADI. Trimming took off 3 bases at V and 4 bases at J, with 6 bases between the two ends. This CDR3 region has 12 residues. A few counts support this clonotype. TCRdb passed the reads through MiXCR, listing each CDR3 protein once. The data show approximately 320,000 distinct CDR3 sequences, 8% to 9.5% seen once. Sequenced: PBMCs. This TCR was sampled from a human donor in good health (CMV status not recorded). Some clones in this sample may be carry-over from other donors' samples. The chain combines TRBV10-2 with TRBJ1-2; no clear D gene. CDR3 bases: TGCGCCAGCAGTGAATTTCTCTATGGCTACACCTTC. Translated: CASSEFLYGYTF.